These 16 T cell receptor beta chains were sequenced from one sample in a study of T cell repertoires in cytomegalovirus infection. One entry per CDR3 protein, called by TCRdb with MiXCR from the reads. The sample yields 680,000 or so distinct CDR3 sequences, roughly 33% seen once. These receptors' targets are unknown. The sample consisted of cultured PBMCs, taken from culture after CMV antigen stimulation. The receptor source for this set is a human donor in good health (CMV status not recorded). Some clones in this sample may be carry-over from other donors' samples.

This clonotype was observed a few times. The DNA of the CDR3 is TGTGCCAGCAAAAATTCGGGGGCCACTGAAGCTTTCTTT. It encodes CASKNSGATEAFF. This sequence joins TRBV7-2 and TRBJ1-1, with a weak D call TRBD1 (6 bases). The CDR3 runs 13 residues. V was shortened by 7 bases and J by 4 bases, with 13 bases between the two germline ends. Germline V gene data show CDR1 as SGHTA and CDR2 as FQGNSA.

This clonotype showed up just a few times. The V gene is TRBV7-7, the J gene TRBJ1-2; D is perhaps TRBD1 (6 bases). V was trimmed by 5 bases and J by 4 bases, leaving 17 bases between them. Germline-derived CDR1 and CDR2 are SSHAT and FNYEAQ (reference sequence). The CDR3 extends over 15 amino acids. In DNA form, the CDR3 reads TGTGCCAGCAGCCGACGCGGACAGAGGGCCTATGGCTACACCTTC. Protein product: CASSRRGQRAYGYTF.

This clonotype was picked up a small number of times. The chain joins TRBV12-3 or TRBV12-4 to TRBJ1-1, with 8 bases matching TRBD1. The CDR3 contains 13 residues. Trimming took 10 bases from V and 3 from J; bases not matched to a gene: 7. The CDR3 DNA follows: TGTGCCATACGGGGACAGGCGGACACTGAAGCTTTCTTT. Protein sequence: CAIRGQADTEAFF.

V is TRBV19 and J is TRBJ1-1, with D possibly TRBD1 on 6 matching bases. This CDR3 region has 14 residues. The ends were cut back, 7 bases at V and 1 base at J, with 13 bases in the middle. CDR1 and CDR2 from the germline V gene are LNHDA and SQIVND (reference sequence). Here the CDR3 reads CASTRGGWNTEAFF. The CDR3 DNA sequence: TGTGCCAGTACGAGGGGGGGCTGGAACACTGAAGCTTTCTTT.

This rearrangement joins TRBV28 to TRBJ2-1; D is ambiguous. This CDR3 spans 15 amino acids. The V gene's germline CDR1 is MDHEN and CDR2 SYDVKM. With 6 bases removed from V and 10 bases from J, the gap between germline ends came to 22 bases. The DNA of the CDR3 is TGTGCCAGCAGCGACTCCTTTAGGACCCTGGGGGAGCAGTTCTTC. This encodes CASSDSFRTLGEQFF.

This clonotype was detected only a few times. This sequence joins TRBV20-1 and TRBJ1-5; TRBD1 might be the D (6 bases). The V end lost 4 bases, the J end lost 4 bases, and 11 bases lay between the germline ends. The CDR3 is 13 residues long. The germline V gene encodes CDR1 DFQATT and CDR2 SNEGSKA (reference sequence). DNA for the CDR3: TGCAGTGCTACGGGACACCCTAATCAGCCCCAGCATTTT. Its translation: CSATGHPNQPQHF.

This clonotype has a handful of counts. The chain employs TRBV20-1 and TRBJ1-5; D gene ambiguous. Trimming removed 3 bases from V and 3 bases from J, with 18 bases in between. The CDR3 is made up of 16 amino acids. Per the germline V gene, CDR1 is DFQATT and CDR2 is SNEGSKA (reference sequence). The CDR3 protein is CSASLVSDVFNQPQHF. The CDR3 DNA sequence: TGCAGTGCTAGCCTTGTATCGGACGTTTTCAATCAGCCCCAGCATTTT.

This clonotype was detected many times. The chain couples TRBV7-8 to TRBJ2-6; D unclear. CDR1 and CDR2 (germline): SGHVS, FQNEAQ. This CDR3 spans 15 amino acids. Trimming stripped 8 bases from V and 0 bases from J, with 11 bases between. CDR3 region: CASRYMSSGANVLTF. As DNA, the CDR3 is TGTGCCAGCCGATACATGAGCTCTGGGGCCAACGTCCTGACTTTC.

This clonotype was observed a handful of times. This chain connects TRBV14 to TRBJ2-3; D remains unclear. From germline, CDR1 is SGHDN and CDR2 FVKESK. V gave up 4 bases and J gave up 6 bases, with 11 bases separating them. This CDR3 is 13 amino acids long. CDR3 sequence: CASSLGNGDTQYF. Written as DNA, the CDR3 is TGTGCCAGCAGCCTGGGGAACGGGGATACGCAGTATTTT.

The chain has TRBV19 and TRBJ2-1; TRBD2 agrees at 10 bases. Germline V gene data show CDR1 as LNHDA and CDR2 as SQIVND (reference sequence). This CDR3 has 15 amino acids. J lost 9 bases, V lost 5 bases, and 10 bases had no gene match. The CDR3 bases are TGTGCCAGTAGTTCCGGGACTAGCGTCTATGGTGAGCAGTTCTTC. Its translation: CASSSGTSVYGEQFF.

V gene TRBV5-6 combines with J gene TRBJ2-7, with a tentative D call TRBD1 (6 bases). The germline V gene encodes CDR1 SGHDT and CDR2 YYEEEE. V was trimmed by 1 base and J by 3 bases, leaving 14 bases between them. This CDR3 comprises 15 residues. The CDR3 is CASSLPDRSSYEQYF. Written as DNA, the CDR3 is TGTGCCAGCAGCTTGCCTGACAGGAGTAGCTACGAGCAGTACTTC.

This clonotype was seen a single time. The V call is TRBV12-3 or TRBV12-4, the J call TRBJ2-1; 8 bases agree with TRBD2. The CDR3 length is 15 residues. V was pared by 7 bases and J by 4 bases, with 9 bases of the junction left unmatched. CDR3 sequence: CASTSNSGGYNEQFF. CDR3 coding DNA: TGTGCCAGCACATCGAACAGCGGGGGATACAATGAGCAGTTCTTC.

This chain uses TRBV30 with TRBJ2-3; 7 nucleotides line up with TRBD2. The CDR3 runs to 16 residues. With V trimmed by 5 bases and J by 3 bases, 14 bases remained unmatched. CDR1 GTSNPN and CDR2 SVGIG come from the germline V gene (reference sequence). CDR3 protein: CAWGENGRFRTDTQYF. CDR3 DNA sequence: TGTGCCTGGGGCGAGAACGGGAGGTTTAGGACAGATACGCAGTATTTT.

The CDR3 reads CASRRDRNTEAFF. In DNA, the CDR3 is TGCGCCAGCAGACGGGACCGGAACACTGAAGCTTTCTTT. The chain carries TRBV10-1 and TRBJ1-1; D may be TRBD1 (5 bases). Germline loops: CDR1 WNHNN, CDR2 SYGVQD (reference sequence). This CDR3 is built from 13 residues. V lost 6 bases to trimming and J lost 1 base, with 9 bases between them.

V usage is TRBV20-1 and J usage is TRBJ2-2; TRBD1 matches at 9 bases. Per the germline V gene, CDR1 is DFQATT and CDR2 is SNEGSKA (reference sequence). J lost 0 bases, V lost 6 bases, and 8 bases had no gene match. CDR3 length: 16 residues. The CDR3 coding sequence is TGCAGTGCCTCCGGGACAGGGTCAGCGAACACCGGGGAGCTGTTTTTT. Amino acid sequence: CSASGTGSANTGELFF.

Concerning this clonotype: One end of the junction varies from germline; a read error may be responsible. The J gene is TRBJ2-1, the V gene TRBV12-3 or TRBV12-4, with D uncertain. The length of the CDR3 is 14 residues. CDR3 sequence (DNA): TGTGCCAGCAGTTTAGGTAACTCCAACAATGAGCAGTTCTTC. It yields the protein CASSLGNSNNEQFF.